What follows are 13 T cell receptor beta chains derived from one specimen sequenced in a study of OX40 agonist ivuxolimab in advanced cancers. TCRdb's table, derived via immunoSEQ multiplex PCR, lists solely in-frame clones and lacks some. Here the sample spans approximately 47,000 clones, about 90% being singletons. The specimen comprised CD4+ or CD8+ T cells sorted from blood, sampled in a trial of the OX40 agonist ivuxolimab. The receptors were gathered from an adult with an advanced solid tumor such as melanoma, head and neck, liver or kidney cancer.

V usage is TRBV7-3 and J usage is TRBJ2-7, with D perhaps matching TRBD2 (5 bases). Germline V gene lookup returns CDR1 SGHTA and CDR2 FQGTGA. The CDR3 sequence is 15 residues long. The ends were cut back, 3 bases at V and 2 bases at J, with 14 bases in the middle. The DNA of the CDR3 is TGTGCCAGCAGCTTCTCCGGGATCTTCCCCTACGAGCAGTACTTC. Its protein product is CASSFSGIFPYEQYF.

The V call is TRBV18, the J call TRBJ2-7; possible D gene TRBD2, 6 bases. V lost 4 bases and J lost 6, with 10 bases in between. The CDR3 extends over 12 amino acids. The germline V gene has CDR1 KGHSH and CDR2 LQKENI. CDR3 in DNA: TGTGCCAGCTCACTAAACGGGGGCGAGCAGTACTTC. This sequence encodes CASSLNGGEQYF.

The chain joins TRBV9 to TRBJ2-1; D possibly matches TRBD1 or TRBD2 (5 bases each). The CDR3 is 14 residues long. Germline CDR1 reads SGDLS; CDR2 reads YYNGEE. V shed 3 bases and J shed 4 bases, with 11 bases lying between them. The CDR3 DNA sequence: TGTGCCAGCAGCGGGGGGACGGATTACAATGAGCAGTTCTTC. Residues: CASSGGTDYNEQFF.

The chain links TRBV19 to TRBJ1-3; the D is unclear. The CDR3 loop spans 14 amino acids. Germline V gene sequence: CDR1 LNHDA, CDR2 SQIVND (reference sequence). V lost 7 bases and J 11 bases, leaving 21 bases between the germline ends. CDR3 sequence: CASISRPLSSAIYF. CDR3 nucleotide sequence: TGTGCCAGTATTTCGAGGCCTCTGAGTAGCGCCATATATTTT. Full variable domain (rest looked up from reference TRBV19 and TRBJ1-3): DGGITQSPKYLFRKEGQNVTLSCEQNLNHDAMYWYRQDPGQGLRLIYYSQIVNDFQKGDIAEGYSVSREKKESFPLTVTSAQKNPTAFYLCASISRPLSSAIYFGEGSWLTVV.

Note on this clone: Other nucleotide sequences from this sample produce the same CDR3. This sequence joins TRBV28 and TRBJ1-1; no definite D call. The germline CDR1 and CDR2 sequences are MDHEN and SYDVKM. The CDR3 has 12 residues. The V end lost 5 bases, the J end lost 1 base, and 5 bases lay between the germline ends. Here the CDR3 DNA reads TGTGCCAGCAGTCCCCCGAACACTGAAGCTTTCTTT. This gives the protein CASSPPNTEAFF. The entire variable domain, with the rest obtained from reference TRBV28 and TRBJ1-1, is as follows: DVKVTQSSRYLVKRTGEKVFLECVQDMDHENMFWYRQDPGLGLRLIYFSYDVKMKEKGDIPEGYSVSREKKERFSLILESASTNQTSMYLCASSPPNTEAFFGQGTRLTVV.

The count of this clone is one. The chain is built from TRBV7-2 and TRBJ1-5; 8 nucleotides agree with TRBD1. The V and J ends lost 4 bases and 6 bases, in that order; junction bases with no gene match: 8. CDR1 is SGHTA, CDR2 FQGNSA, per germline. This CDR3 contains 15 residues. The CDR3 spells CASSSRQGRVQPQHF. Here the CDR3 DNA reads TGTGCCAGCAGCTCGAGACAGGGGCGGGTTCAGCCCCAGCATTTT.

The J gene is TRBJ2-1, the V gene TRBV5-1; D is unclear. The V and J ends lost 0 bases and 0 bases respectively, with 7 bases between them. Germline loops: CDR1 SGHRS, CDR2 YFSETQ. This CDR3 has 15 residues. The CDR3 protein is CASSLDFNSYNEQFF. CDR3 bases: TGCGCCAGCAGCTTGGATTTCAACTCCTACAATGAGCAGTTCTTC.

This sequence joins TRBV7-2 and TRBJ2-7; TRBD1 or TRBD2 may be the D gene (5 bases each). The CDR3 loop spans 15 amino acids. V was pared by 1 base and J by 0 bases, with 10 bases between. Germline loops: CDR1 SGHTA, CDR2 FQGNSA. CDR3 nucleotides: TGTGCCAGCAGCTTAGGAGGGGTTACCTCCTACGAGCAGTACTTC. Its translation: CASSLGGVTSYEQYF.

The rearrangement joins TRBV27 to TRBJ2-7; TRBD2 matches 12 bases. The CDR3 sequence is 17 residues long. Looked up from germline, CDR1 is MNHEY and CDR2 is SMNVEV (reference sequence). J gave up 2 bases and V 6 bases, and 11 bases lay outside the gene matches. The CDR3 loop reads CASRITSGRMGPYEQYF. As DNA, the CDR3 is TGTGCCAGCAGGATTACTAGCGGGAGGATGGGTCCCTACGAGCAGTACTTC.

This chain links TRBV5-1 with TRBJ2-5; D might be TRBD2 (6 bases). The germline V gene has CDR1 SGHRS and CDR2 YFSETQ. There are 12 residues in the CDR3. V was shortened by 8 bases and J by 3 bases, with 11 bases between the two germline ends. The CDR3 DNA reads as TGCGCCAGTACAGGCGGGAAAGAGACCCAGTACTTC. Translation gives CASTGGKETQYF. Full variable domain (missing parts from reference TRBV5-1 and TRBJ2-5): KAGVTQTPRYLIKTRGQQVTLSCSPISGHRSVSWYQQTPGQGLQFLFEYFSETQRNKGNFPGRFSGRQFSNSRSEMNVSTLELGDSALYLCASTGGKETQYFGPGTRLLVL.

The CDR3 coding sequence is TGTGCCAGCAGCTCTCGGGCAGGGGGTCAGGGTGAGCAGTTCTTC. Its translation is CASSSRAGGQGEQFF. The genes are TRBV7-3 and TRBJ2-1; 7 bases are a match to TRBD1. The CDR3 length is 15 residues. The V gene end was trimmed by 4 bases and the J gene end by 9 bases; junction bases not matched to a gene: 12. Looked up from germline, CDR1 is SGHTA and CDR2 is FQGTGA.

This sequence joins TRBV5-1 and TRBJ2-1; D is perhaps TRBD2 (6 bases). V lost 1 base to trimming and J lost 3 bases, with 23 bases between them. CDR3 size: 19 residues. Germline CDR1 is SGHRS and CDR2 is YFSETQ. CDR3 DNA: TGCGCCAGCAGCTTGCCGCCATCGGGAAAGCGGGTAGGCTACAATGAGCAGTTCTTC. It codes for CASSLPPSGKRVGYNEQFF.

The CDR3 is CASSLARPLRGKLFF. Written as DNA, the CDR3 is TGTGCCAGCAGCTTAGCCAGACCCCTAAGGGGAAAACTGTTTTTT. V usage is TRBV13 and J usage is TRBJ1-4; possibly TRBD1 for D (5 bases). This CDR3 comprises 15 residues. From germline, CDR1 is PRHDT and CDR2 FYEKMQ (reference sequence). Trimming left V 1 base short and J 10 bases short, with 16 bases between.